This T cell receptor beta chain was profiled in a study of blood T cells in healthy people across ages. Then a second PCR, running roughly 7 to 11 cycles, was carried out with a sample-barcoded 5' primer and a J-beta primer mix. Template switching added a 12-random-nucleotide identifier to every cDNA molecule. One entry per CDR3 protein, called by TCRdb with MiXCR from the 5' RACE reads. The table lists about 1.6 million distinct CDR3 sequences, roughly 32% of them singletons. Isolation per sample recovered at least 7 million PBMCs. As for this clonotype: A read error may account for a junction end that differs from germline.

Germline V gives CDR1 SGHRS, CDR2 YFSETQ. This CDR3 region has 19 residues. This chain uses TRBV5-1 with TRBJ2-6; 14 nucleotides align to TRBD2. The TCR comes from a woman in her twenties or thirties in good health. Material for sequencing was blood. The CDR3 here is CASSLYGTSGSSGANALTF. The CDR3 nucleotides are TGCGCCAGCAGCCTATACGGGACTAGCGGGAGTTCTGGGGCCAACGCCCTGACTTTC.